These 20 T cell receptor beta chains originate from one sample sequenced in a study of shared clonotypes between healthy human individuals. CD8 cells regarded as naive lacked CD45RO, were positively chosen for CCR7, and omitted terminally differentiated effector memory CD45RA+ cells. The table came from immunoSEQ multiplex PCR; TCRdb's copy has only in-frame clones and leaves some out. This table has some 2.1 million clones, approximately 92% appearing once. The sequencing input was naive CD8+ T cells from PBMCs. Receptor source: a man younger than 35 in good health. Some clones in this sample may be carry-over from other donors' samples.

The chain employs TRBV28 and TRBJ2-5; 7 nucleotides line up with TRBD2. With 6 bases clipped from V and 3 bases from J, the junction kept 7 bases outside the gene matches. The CDR3 is 14 residues long. The germline gives CDR1 MDHEN, CDR2 SYDVKM. CDR3 DNA: TGTGCCAGCAGCCGCGGGCTAGCGGAAGAGACCCAGTACTTC. This translates into CASSRGLAEETQYF.

As to this clone: The identical CDR3 is also encoded by other nucleotide sequences in the sample. This rearrangement joins TRBV6-5 to TRBJ2-1, with 7 bases fitting TRBD1. The V and J ends lost 0 bases and 5 bases, in that order; junction bases with no gene match: 1. CDR3 size: 14 residues. Per germline, CDR1 MNHEY and CDR2 SVGAGI. The chain's CDR3 is CASSYSGTDNEQFF. DNA of the CDR3: TGTGCCAGCAGTTACTCTGGGACAGACAATGAGCAGTTCTTC.

The CDR3 spells CASSQDKRAGGYSGYTF. Here the CDR3 DNA reads TGCGCCAGCAGCCAAGATAAAAGGGCAGGGGGGTACTCTGGCTACACCTTC. The V and J genes are TRBV4-1 and TRBJ1-2, with 7 positions matching TRBD1. With V trimmed by 0 bases and J by 7 bases, 14 bases remained unmatched. The CDR3 runs 17 residues. Per the germline V gene, CDR1 is MGHRA and CDR2 is YSYEKL.

This clone was recorded once. The chain links TRBV28 to TRBJ1-1, with D perhaps TRBD1 (5 bases). Trimming took off 0 bases at V and 3 bases at J, with 8 bases between the two ends. The CDR3 length is 14 residues. Germline assignment: CDR1 MDHEN and CDR2 SYDVKM. The CDR3 bases are TGTGCCAGCAGTTTATGGGGGGAGTACACTGAAGCTTTCTTT. Translated: CASSLWGEYTEAFF.

This chain uses TRBV4-2 with TRBJ2-1, with D hard to call. Deletions cut 4 bases from V and 8 bases from J, with 6 bases between. Germline values: CDR1 LGHNA, CDR2 YNFKEQ. This CDR3 comprises 11 residues. The CDR3 is CASSRRDEQFF. Here the CDR3 DNA reads TGTGCCAGCAGCCGGCGCGATGAGCAGTTCTTC.

CDR3 protein: CASRRGTGGGETQYF. DNA of the CDR3: TGTGCCAGCAGAAGAGGGACAGGGGGAGGGGAGACCCAGTACTTC. J is TRBJ2-5 and V is TRBV27, with 11 bases lining up with TRBD1. Germline lookup yields CDR1 MNHEY and CDR2 SMNVEV (reference sequence). Germline trimming cut 6 bases from V and 5 bases from J; bases unmatched to any gene: 8. The CDR3 is made up of 15 amino acids.

This clone was seen more than once but under ten times. This CDR3 reads CASSLRGQGNEKLFF. CDR3 in DNA: TGTGCCAGCAGCTTAAGAGGACAGGGTAATGAAAAACTGTTTTTT. This chain uses TRBV7-2 with TRBJ1-4; 8 nucleotides match TRBD1. The germline gives CDR1 SGHTA, CDR2 FQGNSA. V was clipped by 2 bases and J by 4 bases; unmatched bases: 3. The CDR3 extends over 15 amino acids.

The genes are TRBV7-9 and TRBJ2-3, with D unclear. The V gene lost 5 bases and the J gene lost 4 bases, with 13 bases spanning the gap. Germline CDR1 is SEHNR and CDR2 is FQNEAQ (reference sequence). CDR3 length: 14 amino acids. The CDR3 nucleotides read TGTGCCAGCAGCCGAGAACACAGTGCAGATACGCAGTATTTT. Amino acid sequence: CASSREHSADTQYF.

The chain combines TRBV28 with TRBJ2-7; D is ambiguous. V was trimmed by 5 bases and J by 3 bases, leaving 11 bases between them. The CDR3 covers 13 residues. CDR1 and CDR2 from the germline V gene are MDHEN and SYDVKM. The CDR3: CASSPSPDYEQYF. The CDR3 DNA reads TGTGCCAGCAGTCCCTCTCCAGACTACGAGCAGTACTTC.

This sequence joins TRBV30 and TRBJ2-5; 7 bases align to TRBD1. The CDR3 runs 14 residues. Germline trimming cut 0 bases from V and 5 bases from J; bases unmatched to any gene: 6. Looked up from germline, CDR1 is GTSNPN and CDR2 is SVGIG (reference sequence). CDR3 sequence: CAWSVERGRETQYF. DNA of the CDR3: TGTGCCTGGAGTGTTGAAAGGGGGCGGGAGACCCAGTACTTC. Full variable domain (missing parts from reference TRBV30 and TRBJ2-5): SQTIHQWPATLVQPVGSPLSLECTVEGTSNPNLYWYRQAAGRGLQLLFYSVGIGQISSEVPQNLSASRPQDRQFILSSKKLLLSDSGFYLCAWSVERGRETQYFGPGTRLLVL.

The J gene is TRBJ2-5, the V gene TRBV10-2; 11 bases are a match to TRBD1. Germline CDR1 reads WSHSY; CDR2 reads SAAADI. The CDR3 spans 16 residues. The ends lost 0 bases at V and 2 bases at J; junction bases unmatched: 2. CDR3 DNA: TGCGCCAGCAGTGAGTCCGGGACAGGGGGACAAGAGACCCAGTACTTC. This translates into CASSESGTGGQETQYF.

The chain joins TRBV5-4 to TRBJ2-2; TRBD2 is a possible D gene (6 bases). The CDR3 loop spans 15 amino acids. V was cut by 5 bases and J by 1 base, with 12 bases left in between. Germline CDR1 and CDR2: SGHNT and YYREEE (reference sequence). DNA of the CDR3: TGTGCCAGCAGTCGACTAGAGTTGAACACCGGGGAGCTGTTTTTT. Its protein product is CASSRLELNTGELFF.

Comments on this clone: Germline and junction disagree at one end, which may indicate a read error. The rearrangement links TRBV7-3 to TRBJ2-7; D is possibly TRBD2 (5 bases). This CDR3 spans 12 amino acids. In germline, CDR1 is SGHTA, CDR2 FQGTGA. CDR3 in amino acids: CDRTGWAYEQYF. In DNA form, the CDR3 reads TGCGACCGCACGGGGTGGGCCTACGAGCAGTACTTC.

V is TRBV9 and J is TRBJ2-2, with D unresolved. Germline V lookup: CDR1 SGDLS, CDR2 YYNGEE. This CDR3 comprises 15 residues. With 4 bases removed from V and 6 bases from J, the gap between germline ends came to 16 bases. CDR3: CASSPDRTKPGELFF. For the CDR3, the DNA is TGTGCCAGCAGCCCTGACCGGACCAAACCCGGGGAGCTGTTTTTT.

The chain joins TRBV9 to TRBJ1-1; no reliable D call. Deletions cut 4 bases from V and 0 bases from J, with 16 bases between. The germline CDR1 and CDR2 sequences are SGDLS and YYNGEE. The CDR3 extends over 16 amino acids. The DNA for the CDR3 is TGTGCCAGCAGCCCTCCCCGCGAGAAGATGAACACTGAAGCTTTCTTT. This codes for CASSPPREKMNTEAFF.

With respect to this clone: Within the sample, other DNA sequences also encode this same CDR3. In DNA, the CDR3 is TGTGCCACCAGCACCGGGACTAGCGGCTACGAGCAGTACTTC. Translating gives CATSTGTSGYEQYF. This sequence joins TRBV15 and TRBJ2-7, with TRBD2 matching 11 bases. Trimming cost V 4 bases and J 3 bases; bases outside gene matches: 2. Germline V lookup: CDR1 LNHNV, CDR2 YYDKDF (reference sequence). This CDR3 has 14 amino acids.

With regard to this clone: A read error may account for a junction end that differs from germline. This sequence joins TRBV20-1 and TRBJ2-7; a possible D gene is TRBD1 (7 bases). Germline CDR1 is DFQATT and CDR2 is SNEGSKA (reference sequence). The CDR3 length is 11 residues. DNA of the CDR3: TGCAGTGCCCCACGACCAGGGGGGTTTGACTTC. Amino acid sequence: CSAPRPGGFDF.

The V and J genes are TRBV9 and TRBJ2-1; D gene uncertain. The CDR3 loop spans 17 amino acids. CDR1 is SGDLS and CDR2 is YYNGEE in the germline V gene. The germline V and J ends were trimmed by 4 bases and 1 base, with 18 bases remaining between them. CDR3 DNA: TGTGCCAGCAGCCCCGGACCACGGGCAAGGTCCTACAATGAGCAGTTCTTC. Its protein product is CASSPGPRARSYNEQFF.

This chain links TRBV9 with TRBJ1-2; perhaps TRBD1 as D (5 bases). The germline gives CDR1 SGDLS, CDR2 YYNGEE. Trimming left V 5 bases short and J 2 bases short, with 25 bases between. The CDR3 sequence is 18 residues long. The CDR3 spells CASSLSWGNTKSNYGYTF. CDR3 in DNA: TGTGCCAGCAGTCTGTCTTGGGGGAATACTAAATCAAACTATGGCTACACCTTC.

The rearrangement uses TRBV27 and TRBJ2-5; D perhaps matches TRBD1 (6 bases). CDR3 length: 14 amino acids. V gave up 4 bases and J gave up 0 bases, with 9 bases separating them. Germline lookup yields CDR1 MNHEY and CDR2 SMNVEV (reference sequence). CDR3 region: CASSSRTDQETQYF. Here the CDR3 DNA reads TGTGCCAGCAGTTCCCGGACAGACCAAGAGACCCAGTACTTC.